This TCR beta chain was profiled in a study of PD-1 blockade in mismatch repair-deficient tumors. Study results and caveats: Rapid post-treatment expansion, then contraction, generally preceding radiologic response, marked tumor-resident clones.

Mismatch repair deficiency was confirmed in all patients, by PCR or immunohistochemistry. Clones were sequenced by immunoSEQ multiplex PCR, and TCRdb holds only the in-frame ones, with some missing. The sample includes under 95,000 clones, around 85% of them seen just once. About this clone itself: Its antigen is not identified.

This CDR3 contains 13 residues. The V end was cut by 3 bases, the J end by 5 bases, with 10 bases between. The germline gives CDR1 SEHNR, CDR2 FQNEAQ (reference sequence). The sample here was peripheral blood, taken 12 weeks after starting pembrolizumab. The chain couples TRBV7-9 to TRBJ2-5; tentatively, D is TRBD2 (6 bases). The clonotype originates from an adult with mismatch repair-deficient cancer. The CDR3 spells CASSLNAGETQYF. The CDR3 region has the DNA TGTGCCAGCAGCTTGAACGCGGGGGAGACCCAGTACTTC.